This T cell receptor (beta chain) was sequenced during a study of blood T cell repertoires in COVID-19. The wider study: There were acute and convalescent COVID-19 samples, and they came from the United States, Italy and Spain.

The table came from immunoSEQ multiplex PCR; TCRdb's copy has only in-frame clones and leaves some out. The data contain some 100,000 clones, 80% to 90% of them singletons. The CDR3 runs 14 residues. V lost 4 bases and J 5 bases, leaving 14 bases between the germline ends. Germline V gene lookup returns CDR1 SNHLY and CDR2 FYNNEI. The TCR was taken from an older man who had recovered from COVID-19. J is TRBJ1-1 and V is TRBV2; a weak D match, TRBD1 (5 bases). The sequenced sample was peripheral blood. The CDR3 DNA sequence: TGTGCCAGCAGTGTGTCGGGGGGTCGGACTGAAGCTTTCTTT. Translation: CASSVSGGRTEAFF.